This T cell receptor beta chain comes out of a study of radiotherapy plus CTLA-4 blockade in lung cancer. Some clones are missing from TCRdb's copy, which holds only in-frame ones; the method was immunoSEQ multiplex PCR. The sample yields fewer than 40,000 clones, around three quarters seen once. Focal radiation and CTLA-4 blockade (ipilimumab) were tested in chemo-refractory metastatic non-small-cell lung cancer patients. CDR3 length: 15 amino acids. Deletions cut 6 bases from V and 0 bases from J, with 13 bases between. Germline values: CDR1 SGHKS, CDR2 YYEKEE (reference sequence). The sample in question was peripheral blood, obtained from a patient treated with radiotherapy plus ipilimumab. The TCR comes from a human donor with non-small cell lung cancer who had stable disease on radiotherapy plus ipilimumab. This rearrangement joins TRBV5-5 to TRBJ2-1; D is ambiguous. CDR3 sequence reads: CASNYIPSSYNEQFF. CDR3 nucleotide sequence: TGTGCCAGCAACTATATTCCGAGCTCCTACAATGAGCAGTTCTTC.